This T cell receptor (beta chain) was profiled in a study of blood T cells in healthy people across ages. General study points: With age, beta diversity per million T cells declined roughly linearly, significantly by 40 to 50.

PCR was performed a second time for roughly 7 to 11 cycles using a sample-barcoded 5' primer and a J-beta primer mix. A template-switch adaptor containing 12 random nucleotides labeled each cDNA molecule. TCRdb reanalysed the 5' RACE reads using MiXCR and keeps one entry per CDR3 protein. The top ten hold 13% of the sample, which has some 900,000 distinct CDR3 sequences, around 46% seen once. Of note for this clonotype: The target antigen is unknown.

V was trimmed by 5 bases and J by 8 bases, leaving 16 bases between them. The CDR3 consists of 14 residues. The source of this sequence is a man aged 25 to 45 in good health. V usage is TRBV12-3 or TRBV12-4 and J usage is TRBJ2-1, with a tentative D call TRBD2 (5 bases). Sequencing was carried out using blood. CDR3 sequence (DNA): TGTGCCAGCAGTCCGGCGCTAGCCCTGTATGAGCAGTTCTTC. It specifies CASSPALALYEQFF.